What follows is one T cell receptor beta chain and its context. Its antigen is not identified. A much larger clone lies a single base off, so this may be a read error. Using its own MiXCR run on the reads, TCRdb lists one record per CDR3 protein. The table includes around 280,000 distinct CDR3 sequences, around 13% detected once. This entry comes from a study of T cell repertoires in cytomegalovirus infection. Across the study: Public TCR beta signatures were indicative of both CMV infection and a matching HLA type.

Germline values: CDR1 SGHAT, CDR2 FQNNGV. The V gene lost 0 bases and the J gene lost 0 bases, with 6 bases spanning the gap. The length of the CDR3 is 14 residues. General study points: Clonotype analysis showed dominance of the ex vivo response by HLA-C-restricted CMV-specific TCR beta clonotypes. Summed frequency of public TCR beta families distinguished CMV carriers with the relevant HLA.

The sequence came from a human donor in good health (CMV status not recorded). Some clones in this sample may be carry-over from other donors' samples. The source material was PBMCs. The gene calls are TRBV11-2 and TRBJ2-7; D possibly uses TRBD1 or TRBD2 (5 bases each). Here the CDR3 reads CASSLDGTSYEQYF. Written as DNA, the CDR3 is TGTGCCAGCAGCTTAGACGGGACCTCCTACGAGCAGTACTTC.